This T cell receptor (beta chain) originates from a study of cytomegalovirus exposure and HLA in healthy donors (dated by TCRdb to 2015 to 2018). About the investigation overall: According to a later analysis, one platform produced both the approximately 110 validation repertoires and the 666 repertoires of the first cohort. The study aimed to test whether cataloging public T cell receptors could reveal signatures of past pathogen exposure. Along with the approximately 670-subject first cohort, a separate validation cohort of 120 different subjects was used. To predict cytomegalovirus infection status, the study brought together high-throughput TCR immunosequencing, statistical association of individual TCRs with disease status, and machine learning. Broader findings and caveats from the paper: In vitro tests confirmed that a few of the cytomegalovirus-associated TCR beta chains recognize cytomegalovirus antigens. All 120 or so repertoires were used to score co-occurrence in the validation cohort in a later analysis, because that analysis had no HLA typing for the cohort. A later analysis found that TCRs clustered in the first cohort also tended to co-occur in the 120 validation repertoires, with more than 90% of cluster scores above 0. It was suggested by the authors that the approach could potentially be generalized to other disease states and immunological phenotypes. While some public TCRs were present in many individuals, most TCR sequences turned up only very rarely across donors. The classifier was reported to diagnose cytomegalovirus status with high specificity and sensitivity in both the original cohort and the validation cohort. The study listed 164 TCR beta chains as associated with cytomegalovirus.

Library generation was performed with the immunoSEQ multiplex PCR assay. In the paper's pipeline: A statistical classification framework was built to diagnose cytomegalovirus status from the catalog of TCR beta chain sequences. This is the immuneACCESS table as TCRdb keeps it, with only in-frame sequences that have V and J called. A part of the clones is gone; compared with another copy, unresolved V genes explain less than half, and the rest is unexplained. V and J calls and clone size come straight from that table; D and trimming were deduced from the DNA. This sample is represented by over 60,000 clones; 96% of them were singletons. The ten largest clones represent roughly 4.5% of the sample. Donors formed part of the validation cohort, which comprised about 120 subjects and was distinct from the first cohort of under 800 subjects. A note on this clone: Its antigen has not been determined. The input lacks base qualities; no much larger clone sits a single base away.

Sequenced sample: PBMCs. The TCR comes from a young woman in good health and CMV-seropositive.

The DNA is TGCAGTGCTAGAGATAACGGGGTAGCTTTCTTT. Translated, this gives CSARDNGVAFF. The V and J segments used are TRBV20-1 and TRBJ1-1, with the D gene uncertain. V loses 0 bases, J loses 10 bases, and the germline ends lie 9 bases apart. Via the germline V gene (reference sequence), CDR1 is DFQATT and CDR2 SNEGSKA. Spanning cysteine to phenylalanine, the CDR3 consists of 11 amino acids. Only CDR3 DNA is held: 33 bases, read in frame from base 1.